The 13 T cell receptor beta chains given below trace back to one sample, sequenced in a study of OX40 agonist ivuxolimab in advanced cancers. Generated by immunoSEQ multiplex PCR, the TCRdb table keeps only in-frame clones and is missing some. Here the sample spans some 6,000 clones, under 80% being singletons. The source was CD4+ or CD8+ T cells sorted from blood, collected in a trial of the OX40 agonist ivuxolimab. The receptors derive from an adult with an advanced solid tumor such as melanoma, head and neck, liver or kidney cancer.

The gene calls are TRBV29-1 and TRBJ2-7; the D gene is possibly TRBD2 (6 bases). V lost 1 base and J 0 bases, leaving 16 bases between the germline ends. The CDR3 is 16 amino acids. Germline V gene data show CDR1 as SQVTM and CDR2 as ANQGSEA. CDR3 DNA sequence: TGCAGCGTTGAAGCTCGGGCCGCGGAGGGCTCCTACGAGCAGTACTTC. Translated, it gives CSVEARAAEGSYEQYF.

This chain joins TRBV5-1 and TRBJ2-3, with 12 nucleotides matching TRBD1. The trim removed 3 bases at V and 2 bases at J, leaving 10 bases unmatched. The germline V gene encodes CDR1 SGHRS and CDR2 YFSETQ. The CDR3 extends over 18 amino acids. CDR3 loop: CASSWGQGALSHTDTQYF. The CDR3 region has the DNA TGCGCCAGCAGCTGGGGACAGGGGGCCCTTTCACACACAGATACGCAGTATTTT.

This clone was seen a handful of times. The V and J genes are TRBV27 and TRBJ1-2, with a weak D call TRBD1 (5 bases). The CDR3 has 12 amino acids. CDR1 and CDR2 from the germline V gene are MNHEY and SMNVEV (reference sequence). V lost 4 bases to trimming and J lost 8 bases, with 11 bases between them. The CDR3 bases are TGTGCCAGCAGTTACGGGGGGGAGGGCTACACCTTC. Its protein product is CASSYGGEGYTF.

The DNA for the CDR3 is TGTGCCAGCAGCTTAGAAGCCAGCCTCGAGCAGTACTTC. Its protein is CASSLEASLEQYF. This chain joins TRBV11-3 and TRBJ2-7; unclear D gene. V shed 0 bases and J shed 6 bases, with 9 bases lying between them. CDR1 SGHNT and CDR2 YENEEA come from the germline V gene. CDR3 length: 13 amino acids.

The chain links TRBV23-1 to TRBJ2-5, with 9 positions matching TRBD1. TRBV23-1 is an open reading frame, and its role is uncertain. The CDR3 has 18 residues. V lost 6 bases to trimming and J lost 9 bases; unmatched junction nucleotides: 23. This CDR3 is CASSGGPTRTGDPTAQYF. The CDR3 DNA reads TGCGCCAGCAGCGGGGGGCCTACCAGGACAGGGGACCCCACGGCCCAGTACTTC.

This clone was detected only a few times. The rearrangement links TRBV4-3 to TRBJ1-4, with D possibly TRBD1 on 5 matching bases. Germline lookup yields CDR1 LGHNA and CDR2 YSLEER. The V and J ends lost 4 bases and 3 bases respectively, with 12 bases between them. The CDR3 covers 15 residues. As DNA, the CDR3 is TGCGCCAGCAGCCGCGCCCGGGGCCCTAATGAAAAACTGTTTTTT. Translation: CASSRARGPNEKLFF.

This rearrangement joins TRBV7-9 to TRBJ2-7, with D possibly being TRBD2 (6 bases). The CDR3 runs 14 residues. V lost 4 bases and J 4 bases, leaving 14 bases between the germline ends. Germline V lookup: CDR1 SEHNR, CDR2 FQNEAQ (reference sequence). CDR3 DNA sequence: TGTGCCAGCAGCTCGGGACTGAGGGAGTACGAGCAGTACTTC. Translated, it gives CASSSGLREYEQYF.

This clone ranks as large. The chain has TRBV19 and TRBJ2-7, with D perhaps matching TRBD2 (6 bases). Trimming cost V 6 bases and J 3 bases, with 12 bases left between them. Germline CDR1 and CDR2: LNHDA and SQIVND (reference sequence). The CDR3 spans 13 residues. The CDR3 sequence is CASSRSGDYEQYF. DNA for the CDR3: TGTGCCAGTAGCCGTTCGGGGGACTACGAGCAGTACTTC.

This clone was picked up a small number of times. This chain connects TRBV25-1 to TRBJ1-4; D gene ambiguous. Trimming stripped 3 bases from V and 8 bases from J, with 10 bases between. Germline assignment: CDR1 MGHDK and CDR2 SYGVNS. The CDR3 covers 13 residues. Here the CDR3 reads CASSDEGWEKLFF. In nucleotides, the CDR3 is TGTGCCAGCAGTGACGAGGGTTGGGAAAAACTGTTTTTT.

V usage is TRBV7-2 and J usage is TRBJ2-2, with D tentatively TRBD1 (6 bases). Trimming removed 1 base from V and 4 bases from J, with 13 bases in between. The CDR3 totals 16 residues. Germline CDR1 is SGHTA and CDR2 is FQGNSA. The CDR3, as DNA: TGTGCCAGCAGCTTAGACTACAGGGTAACCACCGGGGAGCTGTTTTTT. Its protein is CASSLDYRVTTGELFF.

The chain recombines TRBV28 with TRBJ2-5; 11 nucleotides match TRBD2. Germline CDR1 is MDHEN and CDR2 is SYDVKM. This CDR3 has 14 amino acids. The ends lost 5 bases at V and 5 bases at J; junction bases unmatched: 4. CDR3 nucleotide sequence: TGTGCCAGCAGTCCGGGACTAGCGGAGGAGACCCAGTACTTC. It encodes CASSPGLAEETQYF. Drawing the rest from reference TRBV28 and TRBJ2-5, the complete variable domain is DVKVTQSSRYLVKRTGEKVFLECVQDMDHENMFWYRQDPGLGLRLIYFSYDVKMKEKGDIPEGYSVSREKKERFSLILESASTNQTSMYLCASSPGLAEETQYFGPGTRLLVL.

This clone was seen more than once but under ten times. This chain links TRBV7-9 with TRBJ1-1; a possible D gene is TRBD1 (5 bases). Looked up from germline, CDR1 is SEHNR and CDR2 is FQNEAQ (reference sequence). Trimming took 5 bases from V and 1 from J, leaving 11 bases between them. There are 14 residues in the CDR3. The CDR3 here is CASSLYQGNTEAFF. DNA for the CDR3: TGTGCCAGCAGCCTCTACCAGGGGAACACTGAAGCTTTCTTT.

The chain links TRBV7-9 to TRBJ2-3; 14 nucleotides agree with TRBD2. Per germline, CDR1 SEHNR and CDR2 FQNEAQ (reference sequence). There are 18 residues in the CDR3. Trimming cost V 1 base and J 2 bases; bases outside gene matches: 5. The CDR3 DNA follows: TGTGCCAGCAGCTTAGACCAGACTAGCGGGAGGGACACAGATACGCAGTATTTT. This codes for CASSLDQTSGRDTDTQYF.